This passage covers 22 T cell receptor beta chains from one sample sequenced in a study of cytomegalovirus exposure and HLA in healthy donors. The PCR was carried out with 60 Vbeta primers and 13 Jbeta primers. The data were produced by immunoSEQ multiplex PCR, yet TCRdb's version contains in-frame clones alone and is incomplete. The data contain about 100,000 clones, approximately 85% of them singletons. The sequencing input was PBMCs. These receptors were obtained from a man between 40 and 49 years old in good health and CMV-seropositive.

J is TRBJ2-5 and V is TRBV18; the match to TRBD1 covers 7 bases. Germline-derived CDR1 and CDR2 are KGHSH and LQKENI. Trimming removed 4 bases from V and 5 bases from J; junction bases left unmatched: 7. CDR3 length: 14 amino acids. CDR3 sequence: CASSRDSLGETQYF. In nucleotides, the CDR3 is TGTGCCAGCTCACGGGACAGCCTTGGGGAGACCCAGTACTTC.

The chain links TRBV18 to TRBJ1-1; D is unresolved. V was trimmed by 0 bases and J by 7 bases, leaving 15 bases between them. Germline-derived CDR1 and CDR2 are KGHSH and LQKENI. The CDR3 runs 15 residues. This CDR3 reads CASSPPSVPGGEAFF. In DNA, the CDR3 is TGTGCCAGCTCACCACCTTCCGTCCCTGGCGGTGAAGCTTTCTTT.

This clone was observed a single time. The chain recombines TRBV29-1 with TRBJ1-1; D gene unclear. There are 12 residues in the CDR3. V lost 0 bases, J lost 10 bases, and 12 bases lay in between. Germline CDR1 is SQVTM and CDR2 is ANQGSEA. CDR3 sequence reads: CSVEDQRDAAFF. The CDR3 DNA is TGCAGCGTTGAAGATCAGAGGGATGCAGCTTTCTTT.

The chain is built from TRBV6-1 and TRBJ1-2; TRBD1 agrees at 10 bases. Germline V gene sequence: CDR1 MNHNS, CDR2 SASEGT. The CDR3 length is 15 residues. V dropped 4 bases and J dropped 5; count of bases not matched to a gene: 7. CDR3 coding DNA: TGTGCCAGCAGTGTACGGACAGGGGGTCAGTATGGCTACACCTTC. Residues: CASSVRTGGQYGYTF.

The rearrangement uses TRBV4-1 and TRBJ1-2; D might be TRBD1 (5 bases). Germline CDR1 and CDR2: MGHRA and YSYEKL. V lost 0 bases to trimming and J lost 6 bases, with 8 bases between them. There are 13 residues in the CDR3. CDR3: CASSQEWGDGYTF. The CDR3 DNA sequence: TGCGCCAGCAGCCAAGAGTGGGGGGATGGCTACACCTTC.

V is TRBV4-2 and J is TRBJ2-2; 7 bases are shared with TRBD2. From germline, CDR1 is LGHNA and CDR2 YNFKEQ. Trimming removed 5 bases from V and 4 bases from J; junction bases left unmatched: 1. CDR3 length equals 13 residues. The CDR3 is CASSWGGTGELFF. The DNA for the CDR3 is TGTGCCAGCAGCTGGGGGGGCACCGGGGAGCTGTTTTTT.

The V gene is TRBV7-9, the J gene TRBJ2-7; no definite D call. V lost 5 bases and J 3 bases, leaving 8 bases between the germline ends. The V gene's germline CDR1 is SEHNR and CDR2 FQNEAQ (reference sequence). This CDR3 is 12 amino acids long. The CDR3 sequence is CASSPEIYEQYF. The DNA for the CDR3 is TGTGCCAGCAGCCCCGAGATCTACGAGCAGTACTTC.

This rearrangement joins TRBV5-4 to TRBJ1-2; D ambiguous. The V gene lost 4 bases and the J gene lost 2 bases, with 18 bases spanning the gap. CDR1 and CDR2 from the germline V gene are SGHNT and YYREEE (reference sequence). The CDR3 is made up of 16 amino acids. The CDR3 loop is CASSAETFSSNYGYTF. CDR3 nucleotides: TGTGCCAGCAGCGCCGAGACATTTTCCTCCAACTATGGCTACACCTTC. Based on the CDR3 plus reference TRBV5-4 and TRBJ1-2, the full variable domain is ETGVTQSPTHLIKTRGQQVTLRCSSQSGHNTVSWYQQALGQGPQFIFQYYREEENGRGNFPPRFSGLQFPNYSSELNVNALELDDSALYLCASSAETFSSNYGYTFGSGTRLTVV.

The chain links TRBV6-5 to TRBJ2-7; TRBD1 aligns across 11 bases. The CDR3 totals 14 residues. V trimming: 7 bases; J trimming: 3 bases; junction bases outside the gene matches: 5. Germline V lookup: CDR1 MNHEY, CDR2 SVGAGI. The CDR3 DNA sequence: TGTGCCAGCAAAACGGGGACAGGGGGCTACGAGCAGTACTTC. Protein product: CASKTGTGGYEQYF.

The genes are TRBV28 and TRBJ2-3; 9 bases map to TRBD2. Germline V gene lookup returns CDR1 MDHEN and CDR2 SYDVKM. V lost 7 bases to trimming and J lost 5 bases; unmatched junction nucleotides: 10. The length of the CDR3 is 15 residues. CDR3 residues: CASTPAGGPEDTQYF. Here the CDR3 DNA reads TGTGCCAGCACTCCGGCGGGAGGGCCTGAAGATACGCAGTATTTT.

Worth noting for this clone: Other DNA sequences in the sample encode the same CDR3. The CDR3: CASSLGLGAGANVLTF. CDR3 nucleotides: TGCGCCAGCAGCTTGGGCTTGGGGGCCGGGGCCAACGTCCTGACTTTC. The V call is TRBV5-1, the J call TRBJ2-6, with D maybe TRBD1 (6 bases). V lost 0 bases and J 4 bases, leaving 11 bases between the germline ends. The CDR3 is 16 amino acids. The germline gives CDR1 SGHRS, CDR2 YFSETQ.

J is TRBJ1-3 and V is TRBV19; D remains unclear. Germline CDR1 and CDR2: LNHDA and SQIVND (reference sequence). Deletions cut 5 bases from V and 0 bases from J, with 8 bases between. The CDR3 is 14 residues long. The CDR3 protein is CASSSPSSGNTIYF. The CDR3 coding sequence is TGTGCCAGTAGTTCCCCCAGCTCTGGAAACACCATATATTTT.

The rearrangement links TRBV5-5 to TRBJ2-7; TRBD1 matches at 10 bases. CDR1 is SGHKS, CDR2 YYEKEE, per germline (reference sequence). V was pared by 2 bases and J by 1 base, with 3 bases of the junction left unmatched. This CDR3 has 15 amino acids. The DNA for the CDR3 is TGTGCCAGCAGCTTTGGACAGGGGGTTTCCTACGAGCAGTACTTC. It yields the protein CASSFGQGVSYEQYF.

The gene calls are TRBV30 and TRBJ1-4, with D possibly TRBD1 on 5 matching bases. Germline V gives CDR1 GTSNPN, CDR2 SVGIG (reference sequence). The V end was cut by 4 bases, the J end by 12 bases, with 12 bases between. CDR3 length equals 11 residues. The CDR3 DNA follows: TGTGCCTGGACTCCAGGGAGGCAACTGTTTTTT. Amino acid sequence: CAWTPGRQLFF. The complete variable domain, with remaining parts taken from reference TRBV30 and TRBJ1-4, reads SQTIHQWPATLVQPVGSPLSLECTVEGTSNPNLYWYRQAAGRGLQLLFYSVGIGQISSEVPQNLSASRPQDRQFILSSKKLLLSDSGFYLCAWTPGRQLFFGSGTQLSVL.

Note on this clone: Relative to the germline gene, one junction end is altered; a read error may explain this. The gene calls are TRBV5-1 and TRBJ2-2; tentatively, D is TRBD1 (5 bases). This CDR3 has 15 amino acids. CDR1 SGHRS and CDR2 YFSETQ come from the germline V gene. CDR3 region: CASSLQGQNAGELFF. DNA of the CDR3: TGCGCCAGCAGCTTGCAGGGTCAGAACGCCGGGGAGCTGTTTTTT.

The gene calls are TRBV19 and TRBJ1-1; 7 bases agree with TRBD1. J gave up 1 base and V 7 bases, and 9 bases lay outside the gene matches. The CDR3 runs to 15 residues. The germline V gene has CDR1 LNHDA and CDR2 SQIVND (reference sequence). The CDR3 DNA reads as TGTGCCAGTAAATTGACAGGGCGAGGGAACACTGAAGCTTTCTTT. It yields the protein CASKLTGRGNTEAFF.

The chain joins TRBV6-1 to TRBJ1-6, with D perhaps matching TRBD1 (5 bases). Trimming removed 2 bases from V and 3 bases from J, with 14 bases in between. CDR3 length: 17 amino acids. Per the germline V gene, CDR1 is MNHNS and CDR2 is SASEGT. As DNA, the CDR3 is TGTGCCAGCAGTGAAATGGGGGGGAACAGCTATAATTCACCCCTCCACTTT. Encoded protein: CASSEMGGNSYNSPLHF.

The chain combines TRBV28 with TRBJ2-1; D is possibly TRBD1 (6 bases). The germline CDR1 and CDR2 sequences are MDHEN and SYDVKM. CDR3 size: 16 residues. The CDR3, as DNA: TGTGCTAAGCAAGGATACGCAGGGGCGGAGTACAATGAGCAGTTCTTC. Its translation is CAKQGYAGAEYNEQFF.

The rearrangement uses TRBV2 and TRBJ1-5, with TRBD1 matching over 10 bases. The CDR3 has 15 residues. Per germline, CDR1 SNHLY and CDR2 FYNNEI. Losses at the gene ends were 0 bases for V and 9 bases for J; bases not matched to a gene: 5. The DNA for the CDR3 is TGTGCCAGCAGTGAAGCTAGGACAGGGGGACGGCCCCAGCATTTT. It codes for CASSEARTGGRPQHF.

V gene TRBV6-4 combines with J gene TRBJ2-1, with D possibly being TRBD2 (5 bases). Trimming took 3 bases from V and 8 from J, leaving 14 bases between them. Per germline, CDR1 MRHNA and CDR2 SNTAGT. This CDR3 is 14 amino acids long. CDR3 nucleotides: TGTGCCAGCAGTGAGGCTAGCCCGGCCGATGAGCAGTTCTTC. Its translation: CASSEASPADEQFF.

The chain carries TRBV19 and TRBJ1-5; weak D call: TRBD1 (6 bases). CDR1 is LNHDA and CDR2 is SQIVND in the germline V gene (reference sequence). The CDR3 totals 14 residues. The V gene lost 5 bases and the J gene lost 9 bases, with 17 bases spanning the gap. The CDR3 is CASSLGGVGGPQHF. CDR3 bases: TGTGCCAGTAGTTTAGGGGGGGTTGGAGGGCCCCAGCATTTT.

The chain carries TRBV2 and TRBJ2-7, with 8 bases aligning to TRBD2. Germline V gene lookup returns CDR1 SNHLY and CDR2 FYNNEI. V lost 6 bases and J lost 6; bases outside the gene matches: 7. The CDR3 runs 13 residues. DNA for the CDR3: TGTGCCAGCAGAGACGGGAGGGTCCCCGAGCAGTACTTC. As protein: CASRDGRVPEQYF.